The 23 T cell receptor beta chains given below trace back to one sample, sequenced in a study of STAT5B mutations in CD4+ large granular lymphocyte leukemia. TCRdb's copy holds only in-frame clones and misses some; the assay was immunoSEQ multiplex PCR. The sample records just over 25,000 clones, under 90% being singletons. The sample comprised CD4+ T cells from blood buffy coats. The receptors originated from a human donor in good health.

The rearrangement links TRBV7-2 to TRBJ2-3; D gene ambiguous. The CDR3 is 16 amino acids. Between the trimmed V and J ends, which lost 1 base and 0 bases, there was a span of 11 bases. Germline-derived CDR1 and CDR2 are SGHTA and FQGNSA. The CDR3 DNA sequence: TGTGCCAGCAGCTTAGATGGCGGAAAAAGCACAGATACGCAGTATTTT. Protein product: CASSLDGGKSTDTQYF.

The chain links TRBV23-1 to TRBJ2-7; TRBD1 matches at 11 bases. TRBV23-1 is an ORF, and what it does is uncertain. The CDR3 contains 17 residues. V lost 3 bases, J lost 2 bases, and 9 bases stayed unmatched. The CDR3 region is CASSHIFPGQGAYEQYV. The DNA of the CDR3 is TGCGCCAGCAGTCACATTTTCCCGGGACAGGGGGCCTACGAGCAGTACGTC.

The V gene is TRBV10-2, the J gene TRBJ2-2; the match to TRBD2 covers 11 bases. J was trimmed by 7 bases and V by 4 bases; bases with no gene match: 11. The length of the CDR3 is 17 residues. In germline, CDR1 is WSHSY, CDR2 SAAADI. The CDR3 is CASSGNGLAGLIGELFF. In DNA form, the CDR3 reads TGCGCCAGCAGTGGAAACGGACTAGCGGGCTTGATCGGGGAGCTGTTTTTT.

The chain has TRBV27 and TRBJ1-5, with D perhaps TRBD1 (5 bases). The CDR3 totals 14 residues. V lost 5 bases to trimming and J lost 0 bases, with 8 bases between them. Germline V gives CDR1 MNHEY, CDR2 SMNVEV (reference sequence). The CDR3, as DNA: TGTGCCAGCAGTCCCACAGGTAGCAATCAGCCCCAGCATTTT. It translates to CASSPTGSNQPQHF.

CDR3 sequence (DNA): TGTGCCAGTAGGCGGGCTAGCGGGGGGAGAAACAATGAGCAGTTCTTC. It yields the protein CASRRASGGRNNEQFF. V and J are TRBV19 and TRBJ2-1; the match to TRBD2 covers 11 bases. Germline V gives CDR1 LNHDA, CDR2 SQIVND (reference sequence). The CDR3 loop spans 16 amino acids. Germline trimming cut 6 bases from V and 5 bases from J; bases unmatched to any gene: 9.

This chain joins TRBV19 and TRBJ2-1; perhaps D is TRBD1 or TRBD2 (6 bases each). The V end was cut by 10 bases, the J end by 7 bases, with 23 bases between. CDR1 is LNHDA and CDR2 is SQIVND in the germline V gene (reference sequence). This CDR3 contains 15 residues. CDR3 DNA sequence: TGTGCCATTTCTCCCCGGGGGCGAGGTTCGAATGAGCAGTTCTTC. It codes for CAISPRGRGSNEQFF.

The chain uses TRBV19 and TRBJ2-7; D may be TRBD1 or TRBD2 (5 bases each). The CDR3 has 15 residues. Looked up from germline, CDR1 is LNHDA and CDR2 is SQIVND (reference sequence). The V and J ends lost 1 base and 4 bases respectively, with 14 bases between them. In nucleotides, the CDR3 is TGTGCCAGTAGTATAGCGGGGCCCTCTCCTTACGAGCAGTACTTC. Residues: CASSIAGPSPYEQYF.

The J gene is TRBJ2-1, the V gene TRBV5-6, with 8 nucleotides matching TRBD1. Losses at the gene ends were 4 bases for V and 7 bases for J; bases not matched to a gene: 7. Germline V gene lookup returns CDR1 SGHDT and CDR2 YYEEEE. This CDR3 contains 14 residues. The CDR3 reads CASSRGQVRNEQFF. The DNA of the CDR3 is TGTGCCAGCAGCCGGGGACAGGTCCGGAATGAGCAGTTCTTC.

This chain uses TRBV14 with TRBJ1-6; tentative D call: TRBD1 (6 bases). Germline V gene lookup returns CDR1 SGHDN and CDR2 FVKESK. The V end was cut by 2 bases, the J end by 2 bases, with 10 bases between. This CDR3 region has 16 residues. In DNA, the CDR3 is TGTGCCAGCAGCCAAAGGGGGAGGACCTATAATTCACCCCTCCACTTT. Encoded protein: CASSQRGRTYNSPLHF.

J is TRBJ2-2 and V is TRBV5-1; 9 nucleotides agree with TRBD2. The CDR3 length is 15 residues. With V trimmed by 4 bases and J by 1 base, 2 bases remained unmatched. CDR1 SGHRS and CDR2 YFSETQ come from the germline V gene. The CDR3 coding sequence is TGCGCCAGCAGCGCAGCGGGGGGGAACACCGGGGAGCTGTTTTTT. Amino acids: CASSAAGGNTGELFF. The variable domain in full, with the rest retrieved from reference TRBV5-1 and TRBJ2-2, is KAGVTQTPRYLIKTRGQQVTLSCSPISGHRSVSWYQQTPGQGLQFLFEYFSETQRNKGNFPGRFSGRQFSNSRSEMNVSTLELGDSALYLCASSAAGGNTGELFFGEGSRLTVL.

The rearrangement uses TRBV5-1 and TRBJ2-1; D call uncertain. Deletions cut 4 bases from V and 6 bases from J, with 11 bases between. CDR1 is SGHRS, CDR2 YFSETQ, per germline. The CDR3 is made up of 13 amino acids. The CDR3 bases are TGCGCCAGCAGCAAAGGACCTCCCAATGAGCAGTTCTTC. It codes for CASSKGPPNEQFF.

This chain connects TRBV7-3 to TRBJ2-7; no reliable D call. Between the trimmed V and J ends, which lost 4 bases and 6 bases, there was a span of 13 bases. Per germline, CDR1 SGHTA and CDR2 FQGTGA. The CDR3 consists of 13 residues. CDR3 protein: CASSSSLISEQYF. Here the CDR3 DNA reads TGTGCCAGCAGCTCAAGCCTTATAAGCGAGCAGTACTTC.

The J gene is TRBJ2-3, the V gene TRBV19; D is uncertain. Trimming stripped 3 bases from V and 4 bases from J, with 8 bases between. The CDR3 totals 13 residues. CDR1 is LNHDA and CDR2 is SQIVND in the germline V gene (reference sequence). CDR3 amino acids: CASSILSSDTQYF. The CDR3 DNA is TGTGCCAGTAGTATCCTCAGCTCAGATACGCAGTATTTT. Full variable domain (remainder filled in from reference TRBV19 and TRBJ2-3): DGGITQSPKYLFRKEGQNVTLSCEQNLNHDAMYWYRQDPGQGLRLIYYSQIVNDFQKGDIAEGYSVSREKKESFPLTVTSAQKNPTAFYLCASSILSSDTQYFGPGTRLTVL.

The chain recombines TRBV6-6 with TRBJ1-5; D is unclear. Trimming removed 4 bases from V and 4 bases from J, with 11 bases in between. The CDR3 spans 14 residues. CDR1 and CDR2 from the germline V gene are MNHNY and SVGAGI (reference sequence). The CDR3 sequence is CASSFRAPNQPQHF. CDR3 nucleotide sequence: TGTGCCAGCAGTTTCCGGGCCCCAAATCAGCCCCAGCATTTT.

This chain joins TRBV9 and TRBJ1-1; the D gene is possibly TRBD1 (5 bases). The V end was cut by 1 base, the J end by 3 bases, with 13 bases between. The CDR3 is made up of 15 amino acids. Germline CDR1 reads SGDLS; CDR2 reads YYNGEE. CDR3 nucleotide sequence: TGTGCCAGCAGCGTACCCCGGCAGGGCGACACTGAAGCTTTCTTT. As protein: CASSVPRQGDTEAFF.

V is TRBV27 and J is TRBJ2-5, with D perhaps given as TRBD1 or TRBD2 (5 bases each). The end of the DNA aligns better with TRBJ2-7, so the J call may be wrong. From germline, CDR1 is MNHEY and CDR2 SMNVEV (reference sequence). CDR3 length: 15 amino acids. The CDR3 coding sequence is TGTGCCAGCAGTCCCCACCCAGAGGGGTCCTACGAGCAGTACTTC. As protein: CASSPHPEGSYEQYF.

The CDR3 sequence is CASSQTGSYGYTF. The CDR3 coding sequence is TGTGCCAGCAGTCAGACAGGGTCCTATGGCTACACCTTC. V and J are TRBV28 and TRBJ1-2; 7 positions agree with TRBD1. Germline V gene sequence: CDR1 MDHEN, CDR2 SYDVKM. The CDR3 totals 13 residues. V lost 5 bases, J lost 4 bases, and 4 bases stayed unmatched.

The chain carries TRBV4-1 and TRBJ2-7, with TRBD2 as a possible D gene (5 bases). The CDR3 is made up of 14 amino acids. Germline V CDR1 and CDR2: MGHRA, YSYEKL. V lost 0 bases to trimming and J lost 5 bases, with 11 bases between them. The CDR3 DNA sequence: TGCGCCAGCAGCCAAGATATTACAGCGGACGAGCAGTACGTC. This codes for CASSQDITADEQYV.

J is TRBJ2-7 and V is TRBV5-1, with TRBD1 matching over 8 bases. The CDR3 is made up of 13 amino acids. J lost 3 bases, V lost 4 bases, and 3 bases had no gene match. From germline, CDR1 is SGHRS and CDR2 YFSETQ. The CDR3 protein is CASSRTGNYEQYF. In nucleotides, the CDR3 is TGCGCCAGCAGCCGGACAGGGAACTACGAGCAGTACTTC.

This chain joins TRBV5-5 and TRBJ1-5; tentative D call: TRBD1 (5 bases). Trimming removed 0 bases from V and 11 bases from J, with 15 bases in between. Germline-derived CDR1 and CDR2 are SGHKS and YYEKEE (reference sequence). This CDR3 has 14 residues. CDR3 region: CASSLDGHRTSQHF. Here the CDR3 DNA reads TGTGCCAGCAGCTTGGACGGACACCGCACGTCCCAGCATTTT.

The chain has TRBV18 and TRBJ2-2, with 8 bases fitting TRBD1. The CDR3 is 16 amino acids. V was clipped by 0 bases and J by 3 bases; unmatched bases: 3. The V gene's germline CDR1 is KGHSH and CDR2 LQKENI. This CDR3 is CASSPPRTGHTGELFF. The CDR3 DNA reads TGTGCCAGCTCACCACCCAGGACAGGGCACACCGGGGAGCTGTTTTTT.

This clone was seen only a few times. The CDR3 region has the DNA TGTGCCAGCAGCTTCGGGACAGGGGCGCCGGTGACTGAAGCTTTCTTT. It translates to CASSFGTGAPVTEAFF. The gene calls are TRBV11-2 and TRBJ1-1, with TRBD1 matching 10 bases. CDR3 length equals 16 residues. Germline V lookup: CDR1 SGHAT, CDR2 FQNNGV. The junction had 9 bases not matched to a gene; V was cut back by 3 bases and J by 5 bases.

The chain combines TRBV7-2 with TRBJ1-1; D is undetermined. V was pared by 5 bases and J by 7 bases, with 14 bases between. Germline V gives CDR1 SGHTA, CDR2 FQGNSA. This CDR3 comprises 13 residues. The DNA of the CDR3 is TGTGCCAGCAGCCTCTTTGCCGCCAATGAAGCTTTCTTT. Its protein is CASSLFAANEAFF.